This T cell receptor beta chain was profiled in a study of tumor-infiltrating lymphocytes in primary liver carcinoma. Notes on the study in general: Compared with blood, tumor repertoires held significantly more in their top 250 clones.

A word on this clonotype: Its target is unknown.

Total RNA amounting to 500 ng was the source from which TCR beta cDNA was made with a constant-region primer. Construction of TCR beta libraries relied on three successive nested multiplex PCR rounds employing slightly modified ARM-PCR. MiXCR, applied by TCRdb to the multiplex PCR reads, yields one record per CDR3 protein. The sample includes 150,000 to 200,000 distinct CDR3 sequences, 50% to 75% of them seen just once. Out of unsorted whole blood came the blood RNA, and germline DNA was extracted as well. The origin of this receptor is a man aged 35 to 55 with primary liver carcinoma and hepatitis B virus infection. The material sequenced was peripheral blood.

CDR3 nucleotides: TGCAGCGTTGAACGTTCCCTCGATAGGGATGAGCAGTTCTTC. Its protein product is CSVERSLDRDEQFF. The V call is TRBV29-1, the J call TRBJ2-1; D gene ambiguous. This CDR3 spans 14 amino acids. Looked up from germline, CDR1 is SQVTM and CDR2 is ANQGSEA. Trimming left V 2 bases short and J 8 bases short, with 16 bases between.